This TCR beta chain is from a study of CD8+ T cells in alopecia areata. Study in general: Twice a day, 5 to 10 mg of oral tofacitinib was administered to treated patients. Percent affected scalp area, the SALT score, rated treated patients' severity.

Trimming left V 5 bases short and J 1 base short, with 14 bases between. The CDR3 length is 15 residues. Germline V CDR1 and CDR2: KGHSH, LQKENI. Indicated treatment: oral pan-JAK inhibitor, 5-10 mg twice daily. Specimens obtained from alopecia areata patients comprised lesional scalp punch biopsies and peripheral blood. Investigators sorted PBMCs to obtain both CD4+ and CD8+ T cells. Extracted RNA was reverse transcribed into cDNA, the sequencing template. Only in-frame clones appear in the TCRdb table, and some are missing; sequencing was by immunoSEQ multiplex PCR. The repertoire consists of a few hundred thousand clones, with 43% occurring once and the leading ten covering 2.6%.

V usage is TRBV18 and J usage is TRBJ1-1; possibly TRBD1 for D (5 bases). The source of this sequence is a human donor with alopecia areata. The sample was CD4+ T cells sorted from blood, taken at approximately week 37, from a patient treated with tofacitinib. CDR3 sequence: CASSGGIKGNTEAFF. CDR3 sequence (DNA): TGTGCCAGCTCAGGGGGGATTAAAGGGAACACTGAAGCTTTCTTT. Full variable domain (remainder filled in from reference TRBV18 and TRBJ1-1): NAGVMQNPRHLVRRRGQEARLRCSPMKGHSHVYWYRQLPEEGLKFMVYLQKENIIDESGMPKERFSAEFPKEGPSILRIQQVVRGDSAAYFCASSGGIKGNTEAFFGQGTRLTVV.